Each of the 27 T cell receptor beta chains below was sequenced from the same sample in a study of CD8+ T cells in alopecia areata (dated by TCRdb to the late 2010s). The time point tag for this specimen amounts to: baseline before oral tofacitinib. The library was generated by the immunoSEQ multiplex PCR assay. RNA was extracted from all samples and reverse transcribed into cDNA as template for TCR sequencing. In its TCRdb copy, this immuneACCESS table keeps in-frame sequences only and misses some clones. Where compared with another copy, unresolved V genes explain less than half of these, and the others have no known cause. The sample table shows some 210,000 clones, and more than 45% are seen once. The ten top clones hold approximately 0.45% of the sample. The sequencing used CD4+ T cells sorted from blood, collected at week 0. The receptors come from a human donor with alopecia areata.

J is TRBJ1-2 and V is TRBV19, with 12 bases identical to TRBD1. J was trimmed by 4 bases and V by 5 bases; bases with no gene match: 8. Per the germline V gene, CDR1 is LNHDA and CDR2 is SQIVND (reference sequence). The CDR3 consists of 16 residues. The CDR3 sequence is CASSLRDRGPGYGYTF. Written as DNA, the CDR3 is TGTGCCAGTAGTCTCCGGGACAGGGGGCCGGGCTATGGCTACACCTTC.

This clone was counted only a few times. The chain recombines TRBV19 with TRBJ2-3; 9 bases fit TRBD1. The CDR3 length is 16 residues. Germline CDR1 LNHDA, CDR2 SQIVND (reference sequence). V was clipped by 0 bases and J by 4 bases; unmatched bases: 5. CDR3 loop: CASSIEYRGRPDTQYF. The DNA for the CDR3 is TGTGCCAGTAGTATAGAGTACAGGGGGCGGCCAGATACGCAGTATTTT.

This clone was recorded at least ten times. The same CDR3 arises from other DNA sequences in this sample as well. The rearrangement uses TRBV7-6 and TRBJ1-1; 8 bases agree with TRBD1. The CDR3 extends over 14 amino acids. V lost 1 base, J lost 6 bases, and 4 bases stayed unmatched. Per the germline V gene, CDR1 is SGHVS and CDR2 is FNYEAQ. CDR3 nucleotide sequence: TGTGCCAGCAGCTTAGGGACAGGGCGGTCTGAAGCTTTCTTT. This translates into CASSLGTGRSEAFF. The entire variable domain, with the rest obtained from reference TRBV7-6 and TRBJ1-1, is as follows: GAGVSQSPRYKVTKRGQDVALRCDPISGHVSLYWYRQALGQGPEFLTYFNYEAQQDKSGLPNDRFSAERPEGSISTLTIQRTEQRDSAMYRCASSLGTGRSEAFFGQGTRLTVV.

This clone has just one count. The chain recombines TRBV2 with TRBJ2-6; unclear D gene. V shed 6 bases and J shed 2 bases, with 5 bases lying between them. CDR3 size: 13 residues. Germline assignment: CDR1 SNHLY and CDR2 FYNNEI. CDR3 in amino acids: CASRATGANVLTF. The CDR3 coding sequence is TGTGCCAGCAGGGCAACTGGGGCCAACGTCCTGACTTTC.

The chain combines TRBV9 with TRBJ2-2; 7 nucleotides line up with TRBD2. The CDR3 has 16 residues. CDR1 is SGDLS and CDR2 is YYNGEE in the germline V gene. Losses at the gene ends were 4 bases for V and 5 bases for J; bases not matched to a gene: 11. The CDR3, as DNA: TGTGCCAGCAGCCCCTTGGGGCGGGAGCTTACCGGGGAGCTGTTTTTT. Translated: CASSPLGRELTGELFF. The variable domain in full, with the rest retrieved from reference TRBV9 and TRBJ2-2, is DSGVTQTPKHLITATGQRVTLRCSPRSGDLSVYWYQQSLDQGLQFLIQYYNGEERAKGNILERFSAQQFPDLHSELNLSSLELGDSALYFCASSPLGRELTGELFFGEGSRLTVL.

As DNA, the CDR3 is TGTGCCAGCAGCCCACCCGAACCAATCTATGGCTACACCTTC. Residues: CASSPPEPIYGYTF. This chain uses TRBV5-4 with TRBJ1-2, with D hard to call. The CDR3 is 14 amino acids. V was shortened by 4 bases and J by 4 bases, with 14 bases between the two germline ends. Germline V gene data show CDR1 as SGHNT and CDR2 as YYREEE (reference sequence).

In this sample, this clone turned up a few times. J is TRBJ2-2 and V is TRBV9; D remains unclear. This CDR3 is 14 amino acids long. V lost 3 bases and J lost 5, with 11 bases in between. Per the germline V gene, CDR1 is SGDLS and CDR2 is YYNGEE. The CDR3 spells CASSATTLTGELFF. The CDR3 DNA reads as TGTGCCAGCAGCGCTACGACCCTGACCGGGGAGCTGTTTTTT.

Here the CDR3 DNA reads TGTGCCTGGAGGGCAGGGGCTAGCGGCCTCTTTGGAGCCAAAAACATTCAGTACTTC. Translating it yields CAWRAGASGLFGAKNIQYF. The chain employs TRBV30 and TRBJ2-4, with D possibly TRBD2 on 7 matching bases. The germline CDR1 and CDR2 sequences are GTSNPN and SVGIG (reference sequence). The CDR3 contains 19 residues. V was pared by 3 bases and J by 0 bases, with 24 bases between.

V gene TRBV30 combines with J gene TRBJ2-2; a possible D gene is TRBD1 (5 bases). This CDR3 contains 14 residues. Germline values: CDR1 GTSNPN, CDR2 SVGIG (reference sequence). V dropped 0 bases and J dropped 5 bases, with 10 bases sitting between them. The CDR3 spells CAWSVRGRTGELFF. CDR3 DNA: TGTGCCTGGAGTGTAAGGGGTAGGACCGGGGAGCTGTTTTTT.

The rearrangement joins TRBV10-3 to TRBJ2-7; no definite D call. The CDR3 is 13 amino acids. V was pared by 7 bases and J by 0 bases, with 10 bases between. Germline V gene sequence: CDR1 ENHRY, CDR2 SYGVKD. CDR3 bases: TGTGCCATCATGACCTACAGCTCCTACGAGCAGTACTTC. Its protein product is CAIMTYSSYEQYF.

This chain's CDR3 is CASSSLSSYEQYF. The CDR3 DNA reads as TGTGCCAGCAGCTCCCTGAGCTCCTACGAGCAGTACTTC. This sequence joins TRBV11-2 and TRBJ2-7; D is unresolved. The ends were cut back, 4 bases at V and 0 bases at J, with 7 bases in the middle. CDR1 is SGHAT, CDR2 FQNNGV, per germline. The CDR3 extends over 13 amino acids.

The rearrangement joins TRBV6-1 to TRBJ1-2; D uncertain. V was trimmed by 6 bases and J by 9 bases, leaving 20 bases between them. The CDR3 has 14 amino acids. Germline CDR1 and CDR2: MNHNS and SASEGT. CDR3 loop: CASSAPTARSSYTF. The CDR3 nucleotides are TGTGCCAGCAGCGCCCCTACCGCACGGTCAAGCTACACCTTC.

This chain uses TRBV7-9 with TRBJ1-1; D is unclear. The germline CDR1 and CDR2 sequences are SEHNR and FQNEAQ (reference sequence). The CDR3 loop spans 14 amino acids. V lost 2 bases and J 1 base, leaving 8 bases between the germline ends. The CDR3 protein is CASSLSASNTEAFF. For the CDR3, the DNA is TGTGCCAGCAGCTTATCCGCTTCGAACACTGAAGCTTTCTTT.

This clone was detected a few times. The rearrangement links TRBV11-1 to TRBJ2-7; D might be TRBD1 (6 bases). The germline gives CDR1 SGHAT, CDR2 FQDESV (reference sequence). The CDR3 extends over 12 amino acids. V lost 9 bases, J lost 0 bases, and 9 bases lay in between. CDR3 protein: CASSQGSYEQYF. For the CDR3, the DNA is TGTGCCAGTTCACAGGGCTCCTACGAGCAGTACTTC.

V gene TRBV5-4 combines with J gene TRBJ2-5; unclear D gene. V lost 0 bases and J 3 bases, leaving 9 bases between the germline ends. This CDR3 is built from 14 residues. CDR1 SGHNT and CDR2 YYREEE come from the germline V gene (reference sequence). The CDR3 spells CASSLVGSKETQYF. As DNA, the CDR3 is TGTGCCAGCAGCTTGGTTGGGTCCAAAGAGACCCAGTACTTC.

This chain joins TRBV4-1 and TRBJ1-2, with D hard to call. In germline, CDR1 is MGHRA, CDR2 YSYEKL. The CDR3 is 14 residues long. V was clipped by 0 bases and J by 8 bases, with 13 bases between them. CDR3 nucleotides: TGCGCCAGCAGCCAAGATGGGCCAAAAGGAGGCTACACCTTC. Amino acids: CASSQDGPKGGYTF.

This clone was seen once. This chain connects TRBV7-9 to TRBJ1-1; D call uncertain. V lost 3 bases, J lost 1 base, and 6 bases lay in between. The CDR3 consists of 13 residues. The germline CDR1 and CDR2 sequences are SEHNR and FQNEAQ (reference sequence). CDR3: CASSFPRNTEAFF. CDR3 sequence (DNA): TGTGCCAGCAGCTTCCCCAGGAACACTGAAGCTTTCTTT.

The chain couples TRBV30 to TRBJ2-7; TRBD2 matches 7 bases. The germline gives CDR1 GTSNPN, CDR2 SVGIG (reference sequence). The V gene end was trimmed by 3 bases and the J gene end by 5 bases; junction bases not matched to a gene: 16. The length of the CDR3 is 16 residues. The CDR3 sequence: CAWRPPGGKITHEQYF. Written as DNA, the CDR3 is TGTGCCTGGAGGCCACCGGGGGGAAAGATAACCCACGAGCAGTACTTC.

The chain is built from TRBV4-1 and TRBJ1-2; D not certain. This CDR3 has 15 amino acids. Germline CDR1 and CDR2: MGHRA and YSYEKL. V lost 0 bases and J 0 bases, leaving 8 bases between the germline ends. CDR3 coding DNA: TGCGCCAGCAGCCAAGAAACAGTAGCTAACTATGGCTACACCTTC. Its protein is CASSQETVANYGYTF.

The CDR3 reads CASSPSGSTDTQYF. The CDR3 DNA follows: TGTGCCAGCAGCCCTAGCGGGAGCACAGATACGCAGTATTTT. V gene TRBV6-5 combines with J gene TRBJ2-3, with 8 bases aligning to TRBD2. This CDR3 is built from 14 residues. Germline values: CDR1 MNHEY, CDR2 SVGAGI. The trim removed 6 bases at V and 0 bases at J, leaving 2 bases unmatched.

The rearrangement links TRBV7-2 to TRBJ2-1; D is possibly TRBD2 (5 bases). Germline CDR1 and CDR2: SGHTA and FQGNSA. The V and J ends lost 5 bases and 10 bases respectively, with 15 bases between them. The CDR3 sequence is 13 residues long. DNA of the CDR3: TGTGCCAGCAGCCAAAGAGGACTTGGCGAGCAGTTCTTC. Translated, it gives CASSQRGLGEQFF.

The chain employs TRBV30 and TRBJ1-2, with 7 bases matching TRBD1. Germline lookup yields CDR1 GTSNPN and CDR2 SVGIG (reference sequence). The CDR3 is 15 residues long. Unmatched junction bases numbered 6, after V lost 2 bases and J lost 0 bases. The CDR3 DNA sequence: TGTGCCTGGAGTTCCAGGACAGGAGCTAACTATGGCTACACCTTC. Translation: CAWSSRTGANYGYTF.

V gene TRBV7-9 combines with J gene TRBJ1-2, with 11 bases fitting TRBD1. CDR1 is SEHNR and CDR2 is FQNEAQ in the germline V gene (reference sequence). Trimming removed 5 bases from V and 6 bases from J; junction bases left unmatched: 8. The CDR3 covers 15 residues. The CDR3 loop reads CASSKDRGRIHGYTF. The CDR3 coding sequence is TGTGCCAGCAGCAAGGACAGGGGGCGCATTCATGGCTACACCTTC.

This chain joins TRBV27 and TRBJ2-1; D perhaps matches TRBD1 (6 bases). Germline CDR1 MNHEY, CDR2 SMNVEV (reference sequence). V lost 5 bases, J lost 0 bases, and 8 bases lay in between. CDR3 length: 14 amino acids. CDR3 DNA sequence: TGTGCCAGCAGTAGGGGGATCTCCTACAATGAGCAGTTCTTC. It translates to CASSRGISYNEQFF.

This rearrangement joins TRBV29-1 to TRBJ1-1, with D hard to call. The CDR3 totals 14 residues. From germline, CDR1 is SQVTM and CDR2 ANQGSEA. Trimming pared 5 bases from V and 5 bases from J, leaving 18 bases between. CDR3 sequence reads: CSVKTQWVATEAFF. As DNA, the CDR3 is TGCAGCGTTAAAACTCAATGGGTGGCGACTGAAGCTTTCTTT.

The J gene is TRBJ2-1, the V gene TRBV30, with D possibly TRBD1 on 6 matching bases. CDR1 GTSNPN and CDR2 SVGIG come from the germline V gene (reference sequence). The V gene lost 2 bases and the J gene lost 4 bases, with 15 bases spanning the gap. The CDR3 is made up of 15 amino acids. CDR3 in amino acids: CAWSLGGVGYNEQFF. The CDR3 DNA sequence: TGTGCCTGGAGTTTAGGGGGAGTAGGTTACAATGAGCAGTTCTTC.

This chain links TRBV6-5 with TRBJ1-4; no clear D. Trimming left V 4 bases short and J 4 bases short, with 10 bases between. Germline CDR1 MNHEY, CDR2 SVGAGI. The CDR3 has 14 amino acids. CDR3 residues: CASSSSAYNEKLFF. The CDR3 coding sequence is TGTGCCAGCAGTTCCTCGGCCTATAATGAAAAACTGTTTTTT.